This TCR beta chain was documented in a study of identifying expanded T cells in peripheral blood. Broader study findings: Differentially abundant clones: roughly 1.3 between replicates, approximately 15 at around 14 days, 18 to 20 at four. Two-week clone count variance significantly increased as total template count grew.

No infections or other immune events were documented during collection. A note on this clone: As yet, its antigen is unknown.

Here immunoSEQ multiplex PCR was the method, and the copy in TCRdb shows in-frame clones only, minus some. The table lists over 85,000 clones, about 88% of them singletons. This sequence was found in a person aged 18 to 75 in good health. The sample was blood.

The CDR3 DNA is TGTGCCATCAGTGTGGGGGTGAGAGGGAACACTGAAGCTTTCTTT. Translation gives CAISVGVRGNTEAFF. The V gene is TRBV10-3, the J gene TRBJ1-1; TRBD1 is a possible D gene (5 bases). CDR1 is ENHRY, CDR2 SYGVKD, per germline. The germline V and J ends were trimmed by 4 bases and 1 base, with 13 bases remaining between them. There are 15 residues in the CDR3.